The source of this TCR beta chain is a study of T cell repertoires in cytomegalovirus infection. The CDR3 totals 18 residues. With 4 bases removed from V and 0 bases from J, the gap between germline ends came to 21 bases. TCRdb passed the reads through MiXCR, listing each CDR3 protein once. Of some 100,000 distinct CDR3 sequences listed, around a quarter are singletons. Study-wide results and caveats: The study identified carriers of CMV plus the relevant HLA from cumulative public TCR beta family frequency.

About this clonotype: Its antigen remains unidentified.

Specimen: CD8+ T cells from PBMCs. The TCR sequence derives from a human donor in good health (CMV status not recorded). Some clones in this sample may be carry-over from other donors' samples. V is TRBV12-3 or TRBV12-4 and J is TRBJ1-1; D perhaps matches TRBD1 (5 bases). CDR3 DNA: TGTGCCAGCAGTTACCGGACAATTATGGGGTCTATGAACACTGAAGCTTTCTTT. Translation gives CASSYRTIMGSMNTEAFF.